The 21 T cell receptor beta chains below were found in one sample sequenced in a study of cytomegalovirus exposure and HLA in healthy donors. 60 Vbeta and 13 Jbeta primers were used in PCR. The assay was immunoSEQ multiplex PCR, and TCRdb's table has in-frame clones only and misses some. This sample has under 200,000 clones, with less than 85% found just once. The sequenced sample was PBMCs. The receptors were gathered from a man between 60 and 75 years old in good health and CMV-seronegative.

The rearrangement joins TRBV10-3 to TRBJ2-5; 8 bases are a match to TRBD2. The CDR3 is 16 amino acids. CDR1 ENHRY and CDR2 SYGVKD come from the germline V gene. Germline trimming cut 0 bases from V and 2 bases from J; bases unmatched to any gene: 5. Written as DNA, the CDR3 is TGTGCCATCAGTGAGTCCATCCGGGGGGGGCAAGAGACCCAGTACTTC. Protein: CAISESIRGGQETQYF.

The CDR3 region has the DNA TGTGCCAGCAGTTTATTGGGACAACTTGGCTCACCCCTCCACTTT. Translation: CASSLLGQLGSPLHF. The V gene is TRBV27, the J gene TRBJ1-6, with D maybe TRBD1 (6 bases). The CDR3 runs 15 residues. V was shortened by 1 base and J by 10 bases, with 14 bases between the two germline ends. CDR1 and CDR2 from the germline V gene are MNHEY and SMNVEV (reference sequence).

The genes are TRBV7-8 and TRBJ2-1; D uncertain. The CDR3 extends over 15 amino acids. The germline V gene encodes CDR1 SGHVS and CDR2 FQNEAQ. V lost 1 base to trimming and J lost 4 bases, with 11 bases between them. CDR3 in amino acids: CASSLEQVSYNEQFF. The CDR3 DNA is TGTGCCAGCAGCTTAGAGCAGGTGTCATACAATGAGCAGTTCTTC.

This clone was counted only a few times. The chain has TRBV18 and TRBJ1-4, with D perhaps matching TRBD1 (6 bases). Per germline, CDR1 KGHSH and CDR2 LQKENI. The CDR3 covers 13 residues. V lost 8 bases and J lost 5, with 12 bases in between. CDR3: CASATGQNEKLFF. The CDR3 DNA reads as TGTGCCAGCGCTACAGGGCAGAATGAAAAACTGTTTTTT.

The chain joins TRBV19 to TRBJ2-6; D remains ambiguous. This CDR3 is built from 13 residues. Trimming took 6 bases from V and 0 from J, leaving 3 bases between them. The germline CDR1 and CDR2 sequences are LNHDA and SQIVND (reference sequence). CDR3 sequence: CASSNSGANVLTF. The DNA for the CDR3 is TGTGCCAGTAGCAACTCTGGGGCCAACGTCCTGACTTTC.

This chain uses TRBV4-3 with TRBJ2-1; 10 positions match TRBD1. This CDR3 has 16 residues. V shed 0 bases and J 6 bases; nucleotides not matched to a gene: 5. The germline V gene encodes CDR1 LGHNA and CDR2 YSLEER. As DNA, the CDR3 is TGCGCCAGCAGCCAAGACTCGACAGGGGGCCCCAATGAGCAGTTCTTC. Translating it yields CASSQDSTGGPNEQFF.

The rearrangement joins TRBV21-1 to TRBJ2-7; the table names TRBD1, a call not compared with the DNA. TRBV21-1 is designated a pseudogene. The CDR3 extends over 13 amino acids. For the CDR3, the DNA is TGTGCCAGAGGACAGGGGGGCTCCTACGAGCAGTACTTC. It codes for CARGQGGSYEQYF.

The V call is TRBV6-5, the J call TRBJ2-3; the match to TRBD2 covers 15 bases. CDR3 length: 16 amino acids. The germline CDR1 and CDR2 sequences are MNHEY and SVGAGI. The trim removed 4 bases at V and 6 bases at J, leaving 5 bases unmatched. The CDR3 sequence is CASSSQGLAGGDTQYF. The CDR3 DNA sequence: TGTGCCAGCAGTTCACAAGGACTAGCGGGAGGGGATACGCAGTATTTT.

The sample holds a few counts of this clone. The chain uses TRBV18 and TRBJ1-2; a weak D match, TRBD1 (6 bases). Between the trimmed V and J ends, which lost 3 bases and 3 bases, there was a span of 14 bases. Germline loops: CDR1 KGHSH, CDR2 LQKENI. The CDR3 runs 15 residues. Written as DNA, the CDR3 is TGTGCCAGCTCACCTCACAGGGATCCCGACTATGGCTACACCTTC. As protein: CASSPHRDPDYGYTF.

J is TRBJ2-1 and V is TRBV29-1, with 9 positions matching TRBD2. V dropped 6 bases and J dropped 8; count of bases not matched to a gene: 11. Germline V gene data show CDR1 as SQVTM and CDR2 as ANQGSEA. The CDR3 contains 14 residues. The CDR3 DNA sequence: TGCAGCGTCCAGGGCGGGAGGGCCTTAGATGAGCAGTTCTTC. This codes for CSVQGGRALDEQFF.

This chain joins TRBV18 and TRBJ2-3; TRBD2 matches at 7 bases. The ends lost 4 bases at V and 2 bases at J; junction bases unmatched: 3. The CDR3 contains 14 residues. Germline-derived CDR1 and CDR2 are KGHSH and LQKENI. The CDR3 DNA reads TGTGCCAGCTCACAGACTAGCACCACAGATACGCAGTATTTT. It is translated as CASSQTSTTDTQYF.

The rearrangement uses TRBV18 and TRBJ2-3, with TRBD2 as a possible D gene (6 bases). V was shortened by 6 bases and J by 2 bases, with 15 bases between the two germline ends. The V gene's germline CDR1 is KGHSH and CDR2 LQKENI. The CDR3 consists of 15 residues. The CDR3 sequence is CASSPPGLTTDTQYF. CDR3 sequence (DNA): TGTGCCAGCTCCCCCCCGGGACTTACCACAGATACGCAGTATTTT. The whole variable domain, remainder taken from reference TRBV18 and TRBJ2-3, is NAGVMQNPRHLVRRRGQEARLRCSPMKGHSHVYWYRQLPEEGLKFMVYLQKENIIDESGMPKERFSAEFPKEGPSILRIQQVVRGDSAAYFCASSPPGLTTDTQYFGPGTRLTVL.

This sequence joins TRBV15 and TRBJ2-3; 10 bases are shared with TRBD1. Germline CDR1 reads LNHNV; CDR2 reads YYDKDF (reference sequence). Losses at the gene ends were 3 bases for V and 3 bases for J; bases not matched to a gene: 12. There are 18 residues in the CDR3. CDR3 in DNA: TGTGCCACCAGCAGGGGAATAGACAGGGGGCGGGTGACAGATACGCAGTATTTT. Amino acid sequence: CATSRGIDRGRVTDTQYF. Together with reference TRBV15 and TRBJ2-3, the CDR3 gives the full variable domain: DAMVIQNPRYQVTQFGKPVTLSCSQTLNHNVMYWYQQKSSQAPKLLFHYYDKDFNNEADTPDNFQSRRPNTSFCFLDIRSPGLGDTAMYLCATSRGIDRGRVTDTQYFGPGTRLTVL.

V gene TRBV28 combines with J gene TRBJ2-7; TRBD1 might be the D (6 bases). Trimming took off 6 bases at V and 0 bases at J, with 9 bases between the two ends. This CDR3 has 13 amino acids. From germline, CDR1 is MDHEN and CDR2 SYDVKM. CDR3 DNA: TGTGCCAGCAGGCCGGGACACTCCTACGAGCAGTACTTC. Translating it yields CASRPGHSYEQYF.

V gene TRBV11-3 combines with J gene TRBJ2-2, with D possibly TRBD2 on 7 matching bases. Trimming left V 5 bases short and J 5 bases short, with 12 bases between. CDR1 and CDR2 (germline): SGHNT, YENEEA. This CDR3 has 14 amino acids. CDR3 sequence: CASSLGGGTGELFF. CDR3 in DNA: TGTGCCAGCAGCCTAGGGGGGGGAACCGGGGAGCTGTTTTTT.

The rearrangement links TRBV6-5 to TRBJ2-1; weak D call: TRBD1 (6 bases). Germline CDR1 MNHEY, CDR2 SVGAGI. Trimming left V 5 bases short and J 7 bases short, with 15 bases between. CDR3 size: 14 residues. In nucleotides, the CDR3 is TGTGCCAGCAGTCTATATACAGGGATTAATGAGCAGTTCTTC. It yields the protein CASSLYTGINEQFF.

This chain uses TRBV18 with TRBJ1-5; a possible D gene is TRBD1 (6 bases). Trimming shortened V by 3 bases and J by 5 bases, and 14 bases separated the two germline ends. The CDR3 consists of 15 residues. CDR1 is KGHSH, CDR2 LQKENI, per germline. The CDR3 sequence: CASSPFGQTDQPQHF. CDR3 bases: TGTGCCAGCTCACCCTTCGGACAGACAGATCAGCCCCAGCATTTT.

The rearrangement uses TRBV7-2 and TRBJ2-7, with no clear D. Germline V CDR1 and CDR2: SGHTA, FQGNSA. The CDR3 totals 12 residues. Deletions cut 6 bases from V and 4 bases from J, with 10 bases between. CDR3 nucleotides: TGTGCCAGCAGACAAGATCAGTACGAGCAGTACTTC. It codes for CASRQDQYEQYF.

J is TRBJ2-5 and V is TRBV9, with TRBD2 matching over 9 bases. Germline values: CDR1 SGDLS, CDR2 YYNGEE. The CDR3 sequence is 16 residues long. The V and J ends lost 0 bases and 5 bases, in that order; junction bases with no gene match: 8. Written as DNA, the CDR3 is TGTGCCAGCAGCGTAGAGGCGGGGGGGCCTTCTGAGACCCAGTACTTC. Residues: CASSVEAGGPSETQYF.

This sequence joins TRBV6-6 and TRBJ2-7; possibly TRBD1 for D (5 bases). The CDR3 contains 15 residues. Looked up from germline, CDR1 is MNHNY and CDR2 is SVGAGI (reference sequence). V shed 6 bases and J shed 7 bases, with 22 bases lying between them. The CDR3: CASSPLGGHSEEQYF. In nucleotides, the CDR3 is TGTGCCAGCAGCCCTTTGGGCGGACACTCCGAAGAGCAGTACTTC.

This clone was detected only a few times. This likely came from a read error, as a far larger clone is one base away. For the CDR3, the DNA is TGTGCCAGCAGCGTCCGGACAGGGGAGCTGTTTTTT. Translating it yields CASSVRTGELFF. The rearrangement uses TRBV9 and TRBJ2-2; TRBD1 might be the D (5 bases). Per the germline V gene, CDR1 is SGDLS and CDR2 is YYNGEE. The V and J ends lost 2 bases and 8 bases respectively, with 7 bases between them. The CDR3 loop spans 12 amino acids.